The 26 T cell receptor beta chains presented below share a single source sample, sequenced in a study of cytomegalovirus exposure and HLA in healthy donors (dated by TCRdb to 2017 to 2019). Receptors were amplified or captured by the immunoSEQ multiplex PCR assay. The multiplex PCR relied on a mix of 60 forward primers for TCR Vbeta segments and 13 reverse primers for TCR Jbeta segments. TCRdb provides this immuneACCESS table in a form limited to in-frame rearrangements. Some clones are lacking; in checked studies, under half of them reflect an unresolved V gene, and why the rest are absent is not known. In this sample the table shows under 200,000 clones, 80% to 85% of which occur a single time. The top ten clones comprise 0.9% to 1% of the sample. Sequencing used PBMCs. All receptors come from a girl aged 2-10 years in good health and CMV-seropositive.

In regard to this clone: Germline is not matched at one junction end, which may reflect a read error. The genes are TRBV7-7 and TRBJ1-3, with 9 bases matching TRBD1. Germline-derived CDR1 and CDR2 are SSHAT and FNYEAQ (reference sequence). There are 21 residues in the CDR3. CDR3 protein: CASSQAGEGQGSASSGNTIYF. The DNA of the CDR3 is TGTGCTAGCAGCCAAGCGGGGGAGGGACAGGGTTCCGCCTCCTCTGGAAACACCATATATTTT.

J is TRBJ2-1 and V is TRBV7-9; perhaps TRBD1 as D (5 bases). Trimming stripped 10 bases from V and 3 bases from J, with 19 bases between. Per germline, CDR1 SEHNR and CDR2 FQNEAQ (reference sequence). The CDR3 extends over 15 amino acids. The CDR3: CAISLKGSGYNEQFF. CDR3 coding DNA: TGTGCCATCTCCCTTAAGGGGTCCGGCTACAATGAGCAGTTCTTC. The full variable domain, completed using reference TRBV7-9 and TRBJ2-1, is DTGVSQNPRHKITKRGQNVTFRCDPISEHNRLYWYRQTLGQGPEFLTYFQNEAQLEKSRLLSDRFSAERPKGSFSTLEIQRTEQGDSAMYLCAISLKGSGYNEQFFGPGTRLTVL.

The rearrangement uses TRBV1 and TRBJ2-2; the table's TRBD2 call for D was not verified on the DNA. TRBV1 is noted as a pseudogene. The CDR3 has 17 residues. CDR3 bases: TGCACCAGCAGCCAAGATGTAGAGACTAGGGACACCGGGGAGCTGTTTTTT. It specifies CTSSQDVETRDTGELFF.

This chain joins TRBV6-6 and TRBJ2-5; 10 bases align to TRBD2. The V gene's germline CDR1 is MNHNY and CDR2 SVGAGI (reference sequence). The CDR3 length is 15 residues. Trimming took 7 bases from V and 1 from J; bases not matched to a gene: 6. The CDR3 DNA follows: TGTGCCAGCATAGACCTAGCGGGGGTCCAAGAGACCCAGTACTTC. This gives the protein CASIDLAGVQETQYF.

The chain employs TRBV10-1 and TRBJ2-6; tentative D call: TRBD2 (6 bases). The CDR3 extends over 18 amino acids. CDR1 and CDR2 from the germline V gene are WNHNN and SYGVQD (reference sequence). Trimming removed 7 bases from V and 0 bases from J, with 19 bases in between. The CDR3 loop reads CASTSGHRWGSGANVLTF. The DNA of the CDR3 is TGCGCCAGCACCAGCGGGCACCGGTGGGGCTCTGGGGCCAACGTCCTGACTTTC.

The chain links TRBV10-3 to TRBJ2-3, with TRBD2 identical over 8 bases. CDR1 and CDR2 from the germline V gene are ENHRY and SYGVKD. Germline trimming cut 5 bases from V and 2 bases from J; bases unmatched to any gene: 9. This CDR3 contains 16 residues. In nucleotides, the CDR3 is TGTGCCATCAGTATCTTGACTAGCGCAAACACAGATACGCAGTATTTT. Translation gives CAISILTSANTDTQYF.

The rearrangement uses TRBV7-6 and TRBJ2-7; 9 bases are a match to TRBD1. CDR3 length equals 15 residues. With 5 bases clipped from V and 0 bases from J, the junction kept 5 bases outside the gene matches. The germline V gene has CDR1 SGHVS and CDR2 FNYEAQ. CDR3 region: CASSAGQGISYEQYF. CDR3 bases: TGTGCCAGCAGCGCCGGACAGGGGATCTCCTACGAGCAGTACTTC.

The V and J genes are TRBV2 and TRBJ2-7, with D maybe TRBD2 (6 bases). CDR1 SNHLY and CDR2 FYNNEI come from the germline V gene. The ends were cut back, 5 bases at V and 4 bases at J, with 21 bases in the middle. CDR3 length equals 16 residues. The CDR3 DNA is TGTGCCAGCAGTTATCCGGGACTCCAGCCGGAGTACGAGCAGTACTTC. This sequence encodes CASSYPGLQPEYEQYF.

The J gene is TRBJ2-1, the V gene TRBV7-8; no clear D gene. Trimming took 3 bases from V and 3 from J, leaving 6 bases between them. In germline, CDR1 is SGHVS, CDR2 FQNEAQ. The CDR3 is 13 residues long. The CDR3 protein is CASSFTGYNEQFF. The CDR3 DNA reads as TGTGCCAGCAGCTTCACGGGCTACAATGAGCAGTTCTTC.

For the CDR3, the DNA is TGTGCCAGCAGCCCCTTCCTAACCTCCGGGACTAGCGGGAGGCGTGGCACCGGGGAGCTGTTTTTT. Amino acids: CASSPFLTSGTSGRRGTGELFF. This chain links TRBV27 with TRBJ2-2, with 15 bases identical to TRBD2. V gave up 6 bases and J gave up 4 bases; unmatched junction bases: 21. The CDR3 totals 22 residues. The germline gives CDR1 MNHEY, CDR2 SMNVEV (reference sequence).

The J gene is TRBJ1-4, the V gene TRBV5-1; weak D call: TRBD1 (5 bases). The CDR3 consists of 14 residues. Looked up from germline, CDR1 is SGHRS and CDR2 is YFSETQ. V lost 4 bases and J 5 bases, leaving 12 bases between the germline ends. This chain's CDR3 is CASSPDRPNEKLFF. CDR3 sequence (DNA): TGCGCCAGCAGCCCAGACAGACCCAATGAAAAACTGTTTTTT.

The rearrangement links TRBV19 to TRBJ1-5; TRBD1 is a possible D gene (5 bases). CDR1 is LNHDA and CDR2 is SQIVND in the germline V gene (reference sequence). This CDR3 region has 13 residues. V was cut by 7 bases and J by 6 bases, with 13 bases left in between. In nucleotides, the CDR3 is TGTGCCAGTAAACTGGGGGGAAGTCAGCCCCAGCATTTT. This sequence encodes CASKLGGSQPQHF.

CDR3 residues: CASSQAPRGRNQPQHF. The DNA of the CDR3 is TGCGCCAGCAGCCAAGCACCCAGGGGCCGCAATCAGCCCCAGCATTTT. V gene TRBV4-1 combines with J gene TRBJ1-5; the D gene is possibly TRBD1 (6 bases). The ends were cut back, 1 base at V and 2 bases at J, with 12 bases in the middle. Germline loops: CDR1 MGHRA, CDR2 YSYEKL. CDR3 length: 16 amino acids.

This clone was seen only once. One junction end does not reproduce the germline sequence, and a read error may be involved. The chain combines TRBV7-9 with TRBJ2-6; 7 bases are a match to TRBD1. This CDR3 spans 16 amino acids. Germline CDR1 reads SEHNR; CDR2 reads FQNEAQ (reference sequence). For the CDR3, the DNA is TGTTCCAGCAGCTTGACAGGGTATTCTGGGGCCAACGTCCTGACTTTC. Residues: CSSSLTGYSGANVLTF.

For the CDR3, the DNA is TGTGCCAGCAGCTTAACCGGGACAGGGGTAGGGACTGAAGCTTTCTTT. Translating gives CASSLTGTGVGTEAFF. The chain is built from TRBV7-3 and TRBJ1-1; 10 nucleotides agree with TRBD1. Germline CDR1 reads SGHTA; CDR2 reads FQGTGA. The CDR3 length is 16 residues. Losses at the gene ends were 0 bases for V and 5 bases for J; bases not matched to a gene: 6.

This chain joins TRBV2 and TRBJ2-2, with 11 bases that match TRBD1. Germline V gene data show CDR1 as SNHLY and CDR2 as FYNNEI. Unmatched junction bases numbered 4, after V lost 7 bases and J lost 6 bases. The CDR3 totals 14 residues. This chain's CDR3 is CASTRDRGAGELFF. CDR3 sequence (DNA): TGTGCCAGCACCCGGGACAGGGGGGCCGGGGAGCTGTTTTTT.

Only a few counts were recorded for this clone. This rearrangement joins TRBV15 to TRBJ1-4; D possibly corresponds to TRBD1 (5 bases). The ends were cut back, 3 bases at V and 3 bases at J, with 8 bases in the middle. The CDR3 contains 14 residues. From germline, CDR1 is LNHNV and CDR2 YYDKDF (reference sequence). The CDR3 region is CATSSSGSNEKLFF. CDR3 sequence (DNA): TGTGCCACCAGCAGTTCAGGGTCTAATGAAAAACTGTTTTTT.

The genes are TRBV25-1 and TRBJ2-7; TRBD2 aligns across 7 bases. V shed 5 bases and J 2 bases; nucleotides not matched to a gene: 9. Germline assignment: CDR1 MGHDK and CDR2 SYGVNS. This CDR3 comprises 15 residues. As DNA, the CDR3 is TGTGCCAGCAGTATTGGTACGGGAGGAACCTACGAGCAGTACTTC. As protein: CASSIGTGGTYEQYF.

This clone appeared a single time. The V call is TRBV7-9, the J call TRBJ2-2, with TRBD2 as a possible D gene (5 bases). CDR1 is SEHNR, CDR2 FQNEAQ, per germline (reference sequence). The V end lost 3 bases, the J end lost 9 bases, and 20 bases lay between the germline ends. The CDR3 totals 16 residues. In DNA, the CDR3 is TGTGCCAGCAGCTTGGCCGTGGCGGGCCCCCCCAGGGAGCTGTTTTTT. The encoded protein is CASSLAVAGPPRELFF.

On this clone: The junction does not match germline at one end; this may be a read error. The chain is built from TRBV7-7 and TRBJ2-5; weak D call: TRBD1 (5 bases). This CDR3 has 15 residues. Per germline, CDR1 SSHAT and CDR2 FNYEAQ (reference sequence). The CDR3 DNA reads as TGTGCTAGCAGCTTAAGTCAGGGAACCCAAGAGACCCAGTACTTC. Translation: CASSLSQGTQETQYF.

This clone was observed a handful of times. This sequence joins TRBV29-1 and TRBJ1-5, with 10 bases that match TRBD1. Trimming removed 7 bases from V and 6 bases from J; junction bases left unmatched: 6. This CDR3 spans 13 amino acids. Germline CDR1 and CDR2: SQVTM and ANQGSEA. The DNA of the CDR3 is TGCAGCGCCAGACAGGGGGCCGGTCAGCCCCAGCATTTT. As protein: CSARQGAGQPQHF.

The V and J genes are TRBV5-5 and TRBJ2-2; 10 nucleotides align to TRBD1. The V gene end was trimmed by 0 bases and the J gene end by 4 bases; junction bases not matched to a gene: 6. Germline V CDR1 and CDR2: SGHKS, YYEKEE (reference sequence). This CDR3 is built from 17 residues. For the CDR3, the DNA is TGTGCCAGCAGCTTGGTAATCCGGACAGGGGGCACCGGGGAGCTGTTTTTT. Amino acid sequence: CASSLVIRTGGTGELFF. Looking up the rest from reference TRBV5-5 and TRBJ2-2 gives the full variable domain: DAGVTQSPTHLIKTRGQQVTLRCSPISGHKSVSWYQQVLGQGPQFIFQYYEKEERGRGNFPDRFSARQFPNYSSELNVNALLLGDSALYLCASSLVIRTGGTGELFFGEGSRLTVL.

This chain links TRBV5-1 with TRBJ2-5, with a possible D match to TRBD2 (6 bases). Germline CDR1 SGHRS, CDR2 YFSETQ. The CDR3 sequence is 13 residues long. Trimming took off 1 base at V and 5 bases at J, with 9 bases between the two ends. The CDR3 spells CASSLTGDETQYF. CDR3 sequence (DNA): TGCGCCAGCAGCTTGACGGGAGACGAGACCCAGTACTTC.

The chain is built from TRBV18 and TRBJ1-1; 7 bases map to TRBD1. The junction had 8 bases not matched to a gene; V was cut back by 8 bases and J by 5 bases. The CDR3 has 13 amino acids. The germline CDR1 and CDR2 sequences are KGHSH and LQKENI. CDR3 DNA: TGTGCCAGCCGAGGGGGCCTTGAGACTGAAGCTTTCTTT. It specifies CASRGGLETEAFF.

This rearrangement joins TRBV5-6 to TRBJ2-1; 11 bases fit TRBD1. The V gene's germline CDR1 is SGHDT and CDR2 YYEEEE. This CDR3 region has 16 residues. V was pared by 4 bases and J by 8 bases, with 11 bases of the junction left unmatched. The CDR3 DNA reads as TGTGCCAGCAGCACGGGACAGGGGGGAGTAGTCGATGAGCAGTTCTTC. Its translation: CASSTGQGGVVDEQFF.

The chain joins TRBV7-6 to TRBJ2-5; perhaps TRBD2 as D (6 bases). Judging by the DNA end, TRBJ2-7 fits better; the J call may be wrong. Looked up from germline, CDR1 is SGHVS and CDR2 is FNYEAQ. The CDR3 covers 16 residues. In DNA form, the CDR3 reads TGTGCCAGCAGCTTATCGGACGGGACTGGATCCTACGAGCAGTACTTC. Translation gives CASSLSDGTGSYEQYF.